The sequence of this TCR beta chain was determined in a study of T cell repertoires in cytomegalovirus infection. Overall study results and limits: HLA-C-restricted CMV clonotypes gave the most frequent clonotype in two of eight donors.

Each CDR3 protein gets one entry after TCRdb re-called the reads with MiXCR. The sample has about 200,000 distinct CDR3 sequences; roughly 9.8% are singletons. The CDR3 sequence is 14 residues long. Germline CDR1 is SGHNT and CDR2 is YYREEE (reference sequence). V shed 0 bases and J shed 3 bases, with 10 bases lying between them. A word on this clonotype: Its target is unknown.

V and J are TRBV5-4 and TRBJ2-7, with D uncertain. The specimen sequenced was PBMCs. The TCR sequence derives from a human donor in good health (CMV status not recorded). Some clones in this sample may be carry-over from other donors' samples. This CDR3 is CASSLEGLSYEQYF. CDR3 nucleotide sequence: TGTGCCAGCAGCTTGGAAGGGCTAAGCTACGAGCAGTACTTC.